This T cell receptor beta chain stems from a study of blood T cells in healthy people across ages. General observations from the study: Both higher diversity and more naive CD4+ cells marked long-lived donors when set against aged donors. Estimates based on one million T cells were treated as lower bounds.

PCR was performed a second time for 7 to 11 cycles using a sample-barcoded 5' primer and a J-beta primer mix. The yield of each sample was at least 2.5 million CDR3-containing paired-end reads. MiXCR, run by TCRdb on the 5' RACE reads, gives a single entry per CDR3 protein. Among about 680,000 distinct CDR3 sequences listed, over 45% were seen once. The CDR3 covers 15 residues. Unmatched junction bases numbered 7, after V lost 5 bases and J lost 1 base. Looked up from germline, CDR1 is SGHTA and CDR2 is FQGNSA. This clonotype was seen only a few times. What it recognizes is unknown. The V gene is TRBV7-2, the J gene TRBJ2-5; 7 bases agree with TRBD1. This TCR was recovered from a woman between 55 and 75 years old in good health. The sequencing sample was made of blood. The CDR3 sequence: CASSPRQGTQETQYF. CDR3 DNA: TGTGCCAGCAGCCCTCGACAGGGAACCCAAGAGACCCAGTACTTC.